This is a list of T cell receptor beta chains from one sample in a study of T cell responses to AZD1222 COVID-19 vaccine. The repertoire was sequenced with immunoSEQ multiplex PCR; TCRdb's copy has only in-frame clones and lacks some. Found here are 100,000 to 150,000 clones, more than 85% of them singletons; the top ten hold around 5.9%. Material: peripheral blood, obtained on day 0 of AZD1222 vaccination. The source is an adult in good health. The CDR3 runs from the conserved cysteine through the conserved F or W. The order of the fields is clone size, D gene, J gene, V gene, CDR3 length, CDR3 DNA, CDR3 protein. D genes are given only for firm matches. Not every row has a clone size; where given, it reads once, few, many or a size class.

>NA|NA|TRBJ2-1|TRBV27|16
TGTGCCAGCAGTCCTGGGGGCGCGATCTCCTACAATGAGCAGTTCTTC
CASSPGGAISYNEQFF
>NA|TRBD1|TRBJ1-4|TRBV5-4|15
TGTGCCAGCAGCTTGGCCGGGACAGCGAATGAAAAACTGTTTTTT
CASSLAGTANEKLFF
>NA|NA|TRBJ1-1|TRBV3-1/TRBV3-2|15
TGTGCCAGCAGCCAAGTTACGGGGTACGGCACTGAAGCTTTCTTT
CASSQVTGYGTEAFF
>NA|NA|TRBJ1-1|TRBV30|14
TGTGCCTGGAGTGTAAGACAGATAAACACTGAAGCTTTCTTT
CAWSVRQINTEAFF
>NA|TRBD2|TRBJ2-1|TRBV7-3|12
TGTGCCAGCAGCCCTGGGGGGGATGAGCAGTTCTTC
CASSPGGDEQFF
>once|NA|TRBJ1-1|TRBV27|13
TGTGCCAGCAGTTTATCGGGGGCAGGTGAAGCTTTCTTT
CASSLSGAGEAFF
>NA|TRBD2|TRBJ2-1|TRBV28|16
TGTGCCAGCAGTCCTCAAGCGGGATGGAGCTACAATGAGCAGTTCTTC
CASSPQAGWSYNEQFF
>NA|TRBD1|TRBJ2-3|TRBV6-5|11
TGTGCCGGACAGGTTACAGATACGCAGTATTTT
CAGQVTDTQYF
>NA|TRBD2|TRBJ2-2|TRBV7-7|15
TGTGCTATTCGGACAGCGGGAGAGGGGGCCGGGGAGCTGTTTTTT
CAIRTAGEGAGELFF
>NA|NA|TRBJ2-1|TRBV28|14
TGTGCCAGCAGTTTCGGACAGGGAGGGTATGAGCAGTTCTTC
CASSFGQGGYEQFF
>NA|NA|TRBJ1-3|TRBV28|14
TGTGCCAGCAGCCTCCGGGCCACTGGAAACACCATATATTTT
CASSLRATGNTIYF
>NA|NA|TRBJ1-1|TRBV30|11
TGTGCCTGGAGTGTAGTGACTGAAGCTTTCTTT
CAWSVVTEAFF
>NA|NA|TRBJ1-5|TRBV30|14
TGTGCCTGGAGTGTACGAAGGGGAGATCAGCCCCAGCATTTT
CAWSVRRGDQPQHF
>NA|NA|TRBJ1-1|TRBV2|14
TGTGCCAGCTTGGTGACATTCGGAACAGGTGAAGCTTTCTTT
CASLVTFGTGEAFF
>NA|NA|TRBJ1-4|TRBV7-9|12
TGTGCCAGCAGTTTAGGGGGAGGAAAACTGTTTTTT
CASSLGGGKLFF
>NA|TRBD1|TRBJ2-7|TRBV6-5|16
TGTGCCAGCAGTTACTCAAGGGACAGCCGGTTTTACGAGCAGTACTTC
CASSYSRDSRFYEQYF
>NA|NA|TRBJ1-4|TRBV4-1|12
TGCGCCAGCAGCCTGGACGGTGAAAAACTGTTTTTT
CASSLDGEKLFF
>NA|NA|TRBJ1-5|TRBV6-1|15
TGTGCCAGCAGTGAAGGACCCATTAGCAATCAGCCCCAGCATTTT
CASSEGPISNQPQHF
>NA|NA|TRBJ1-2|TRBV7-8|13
TGTGCCAGCAGCGTGGACGGATTTTATGGCTACACCTTC
CASSVDGFYGYTF
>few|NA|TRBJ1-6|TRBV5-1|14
TGCGCCAGCAGCTTGGAGCGAAGCAATTCACCCCTCCACTTT
CASSLERSNSPLHF
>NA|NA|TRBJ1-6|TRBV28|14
TGTGCCAGCATCAGCGACAAGGAAAATTCACCCCTCCACTTT
CASISDKENSPLHF
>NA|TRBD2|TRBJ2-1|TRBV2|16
TGTGCCAGCAGAGGAGGGAGACTAGCGGATTACAATGAGCAGTTCTTC
CASRGGRLADYNEQFF
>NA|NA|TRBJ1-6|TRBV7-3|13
TGTGCCAGCAGCTTAACGCAGGGGTCACCCCTCCACTTT
CASSLTQGSPLHF
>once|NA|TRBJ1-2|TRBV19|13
TGTGCCAGTAATCAGGGTTCTAACTATGGCTACACCTTC
CASNQGSNYGYTF
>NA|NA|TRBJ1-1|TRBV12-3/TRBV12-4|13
TGTGCCACCGCCGGGTTTTCGAACACTGAAGCTTTCTTT
CATAGFSNTEAFF
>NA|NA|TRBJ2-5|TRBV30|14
TGTGCCTGGAGGGAACCCGGGAGACAAGAGACCCAGTACTTC
CAWREPGRQETQYF
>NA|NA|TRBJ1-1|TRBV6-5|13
TGTGCCAGCAGTACGGGCCTCGGGACTGAAGCTTTCTTT
CASSTGLGTEAFF
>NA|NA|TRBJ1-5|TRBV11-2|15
TGTGCCAGCAGCCGAGATAGGGGTGGCAATCAGCCCCAGCATTTT
CASSRDRGGNQPQHF
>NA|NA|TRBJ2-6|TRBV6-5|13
TGTGCCAGCGCGCCCTCTGGGGCCAACGTCCTGACTTTC
CASAPSGANVLTF
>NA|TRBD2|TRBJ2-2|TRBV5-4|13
TGTGCCAGCAGTGGGACTAGCGCCGGGGAGCTGTTTTTT
CASSGTSAGELFF
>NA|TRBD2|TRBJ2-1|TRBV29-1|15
TGCAGCGCCGGCGGGGGGGGCGAGGGATACAATGAGCAGTTCTTC
CSAGGGGEGYNEQFF
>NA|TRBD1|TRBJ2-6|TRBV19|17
TGTGCCAGTAGTAATACAGGGGAAGCCTCTGGGGCCAACGTCCTGACTTTC
CASSNTGEASGANVLTF
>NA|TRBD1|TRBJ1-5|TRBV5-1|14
TGCGCCATGCCGGGGACAGGGTTTTGTCAGCCCCAGCATTTT
CAMPGTGFCQPQHF
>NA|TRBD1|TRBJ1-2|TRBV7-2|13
TGTGCCAGCAGCTTGGACAGGGCGGATGGCTACACCTTC
CASSLDRADGYTF
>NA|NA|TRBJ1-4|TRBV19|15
TGTGCCAGTAGTCCCCGGACTCGGGGAAATGAAAAACTGTTTTTT
CASSPRTRGNEKLFF
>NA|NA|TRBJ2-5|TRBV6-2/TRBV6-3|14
TGTGCCAGCAGTTATTGGGGGTTTCCAGAGACCCAGTACTTC
CASSYWGFPETQYF